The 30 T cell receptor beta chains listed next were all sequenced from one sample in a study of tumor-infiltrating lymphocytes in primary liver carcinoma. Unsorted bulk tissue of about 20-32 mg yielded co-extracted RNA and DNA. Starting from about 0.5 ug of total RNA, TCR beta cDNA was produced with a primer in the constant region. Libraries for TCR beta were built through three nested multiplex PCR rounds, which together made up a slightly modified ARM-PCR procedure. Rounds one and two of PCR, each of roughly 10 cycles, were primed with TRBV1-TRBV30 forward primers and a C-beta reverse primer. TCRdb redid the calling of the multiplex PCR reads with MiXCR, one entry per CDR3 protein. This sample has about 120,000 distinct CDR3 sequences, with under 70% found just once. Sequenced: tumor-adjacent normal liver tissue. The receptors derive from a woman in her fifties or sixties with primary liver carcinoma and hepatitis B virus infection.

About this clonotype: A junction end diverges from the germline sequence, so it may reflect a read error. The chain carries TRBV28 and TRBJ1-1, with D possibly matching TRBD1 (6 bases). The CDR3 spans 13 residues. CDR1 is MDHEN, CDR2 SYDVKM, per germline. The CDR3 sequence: CASNLGDKSEASF. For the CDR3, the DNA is TGTGCCAGCAATTTAGGGGACAAATCTGAAGCTTCCTTT.

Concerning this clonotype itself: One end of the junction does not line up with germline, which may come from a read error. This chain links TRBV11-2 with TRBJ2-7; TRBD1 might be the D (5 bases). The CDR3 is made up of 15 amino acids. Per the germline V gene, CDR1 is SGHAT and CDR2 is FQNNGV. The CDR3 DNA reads TGTGCCAGCACCTTAGATACAGTCCCAGGGTACGAGCAATACTTC. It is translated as CASTLDTVPGYEQYF.

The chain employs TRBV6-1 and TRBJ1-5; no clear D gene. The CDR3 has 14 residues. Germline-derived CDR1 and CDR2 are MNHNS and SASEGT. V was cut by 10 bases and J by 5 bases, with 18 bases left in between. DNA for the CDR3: TGTGCCACTTCGATGGAGCTCGGCTATCAGCCCCAGCATTTT. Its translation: CATSMELGYQPQHF.

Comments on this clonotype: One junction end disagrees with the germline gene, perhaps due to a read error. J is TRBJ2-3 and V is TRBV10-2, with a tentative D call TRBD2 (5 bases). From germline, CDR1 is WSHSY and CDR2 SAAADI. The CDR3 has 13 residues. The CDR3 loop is CTSGESIADTQYF. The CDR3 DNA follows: TGCACCAGCGGTGAGTCGATCGCAGATACGCAGTATTTT.

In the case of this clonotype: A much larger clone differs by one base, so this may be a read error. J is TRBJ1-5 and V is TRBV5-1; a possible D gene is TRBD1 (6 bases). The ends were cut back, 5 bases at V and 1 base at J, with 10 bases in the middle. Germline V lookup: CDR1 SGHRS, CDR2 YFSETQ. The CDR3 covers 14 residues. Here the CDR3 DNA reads TGCGCCAGCAGAGAACAGGGCAGCAATCAGCCCCAGCATTTT. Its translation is CASREQGSNQPQHF. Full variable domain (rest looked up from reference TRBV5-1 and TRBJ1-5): KAGVTQTPRYLIKTRGQQVTLSCSPISGHRSVSWYQQTPGQGLQFLFEYFSETQRNKGNFPGRFSGRQFSNSRSEMNVSTLELGDSALYLCASREQGSNQPQHFGDGTRLSIL.

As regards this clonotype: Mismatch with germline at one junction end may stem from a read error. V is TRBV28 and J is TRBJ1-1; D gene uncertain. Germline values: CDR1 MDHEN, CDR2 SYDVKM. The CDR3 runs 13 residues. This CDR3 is CASRKFLNTEAFF. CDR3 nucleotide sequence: TGCGCCAGCAGAAAATTCCTGAACACTGAAGCTTTCTTT.

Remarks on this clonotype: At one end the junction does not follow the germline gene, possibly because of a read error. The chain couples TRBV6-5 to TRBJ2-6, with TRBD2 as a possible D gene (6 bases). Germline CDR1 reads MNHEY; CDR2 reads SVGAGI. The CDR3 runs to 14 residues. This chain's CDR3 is CVSSWDSGANVLTF. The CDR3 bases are TGTGTCAGCAGTTGGGACTCGGGGGCCAACGTCCTGACTTTC.

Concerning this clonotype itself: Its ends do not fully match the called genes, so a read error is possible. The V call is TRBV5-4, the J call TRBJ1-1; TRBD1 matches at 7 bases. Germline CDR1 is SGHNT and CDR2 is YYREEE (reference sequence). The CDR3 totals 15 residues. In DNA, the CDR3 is TGTGCCATCAGCCCGGTCGACAGGGTGAATACTGAAGCTTTCTTT. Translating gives CAISPVDRVNTEAFF.

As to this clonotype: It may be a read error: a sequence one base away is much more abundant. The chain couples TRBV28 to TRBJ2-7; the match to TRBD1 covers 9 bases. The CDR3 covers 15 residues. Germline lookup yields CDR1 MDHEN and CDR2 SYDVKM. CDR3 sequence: CDTRGNRDRVYEQYF. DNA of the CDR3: TGTGACACCAGAGGGAACCGGGACAGGGTCTACGAGCAGTACTTC.

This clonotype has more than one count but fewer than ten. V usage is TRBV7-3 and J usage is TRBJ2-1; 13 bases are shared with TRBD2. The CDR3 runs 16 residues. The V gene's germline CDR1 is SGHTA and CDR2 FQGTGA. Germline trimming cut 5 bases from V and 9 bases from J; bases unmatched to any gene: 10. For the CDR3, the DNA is TGTGCCAGCAGCCCGCCCGGGACTAGCGGGACCCGTGAGCAGTTCTTC. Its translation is CASSPPGTSGTREQFF.

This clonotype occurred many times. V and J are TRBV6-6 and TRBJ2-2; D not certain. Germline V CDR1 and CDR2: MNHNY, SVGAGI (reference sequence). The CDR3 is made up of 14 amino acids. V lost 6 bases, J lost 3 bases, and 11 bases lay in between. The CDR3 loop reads CASRETEYTGELFF. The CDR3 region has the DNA TGTGCCAGCAGAGAGACCGAATACACCGGGGAGCTGTTTTTT.

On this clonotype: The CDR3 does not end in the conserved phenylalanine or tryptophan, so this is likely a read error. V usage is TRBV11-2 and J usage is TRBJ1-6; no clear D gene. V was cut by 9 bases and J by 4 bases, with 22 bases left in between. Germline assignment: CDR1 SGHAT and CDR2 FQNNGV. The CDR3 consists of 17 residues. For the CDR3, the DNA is TGTGCCAGTGGCTTAGAGTCGCTTGGGATTTATAATTCACCCCTCCACTTA. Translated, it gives CASGLESLGIYNSPLHL.

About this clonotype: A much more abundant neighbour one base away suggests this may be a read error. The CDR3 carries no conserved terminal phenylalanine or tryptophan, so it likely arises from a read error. The CDR3 DNA reads TGCGCCAGCAGCAAGGGCTGGGCTCCCTACGAGCAGTACATC. Translated: CASSKGWAPYEQYI. This rearrangement joins TRBV5-1 to TRBJ2-7; D is unclear. The CDR3 runs to 14 residues. The germline gives CDR1 SGHRS, CDR2 YFSETQ. The ends were cut back, 4 bases at V and 2 bases at J, with 13 bases in the middle.

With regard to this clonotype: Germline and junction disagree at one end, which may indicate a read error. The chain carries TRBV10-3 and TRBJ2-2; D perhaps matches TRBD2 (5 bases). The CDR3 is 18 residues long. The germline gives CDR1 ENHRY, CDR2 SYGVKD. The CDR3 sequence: CAFSEFGLEKTNTGELFF. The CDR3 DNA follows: TGTGCCTTCAGTGAGTTCGGACTCGAGAAGACGAACACCGGGGAGCTGTTTTTT.

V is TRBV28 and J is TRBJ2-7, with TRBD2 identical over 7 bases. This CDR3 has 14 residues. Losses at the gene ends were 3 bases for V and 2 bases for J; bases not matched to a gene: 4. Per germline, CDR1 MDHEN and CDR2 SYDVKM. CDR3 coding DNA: TGTGCCAGCAGTTTTGGGGGGGACGCCTACGAGCAGTACTTC. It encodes CASSFGGDAYEQYF.

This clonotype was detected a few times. The CDR3 DNA follows: TGTGCCAGCAGTTTCCTAAGCGGGAGGGCCTACGAGCAGTACTTC. Its protein product is CASSFLSGRAYEQYF. J is TRBJ2-7 and V is TRBV28; 10 bases fit TRBD2. V was clipped by 3 bases and J by 2 bases; unmatched bases: 4. There are 15 residues in the CDR3. Germline V gene data show CDR1 as MDHEN and CDR2 as SYDVKM.

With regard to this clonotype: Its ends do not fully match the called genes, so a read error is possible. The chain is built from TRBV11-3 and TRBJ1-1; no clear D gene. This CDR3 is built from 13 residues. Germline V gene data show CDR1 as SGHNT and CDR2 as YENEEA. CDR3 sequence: CASTLMANTEALF. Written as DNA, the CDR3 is TGTGCCAGTACCTTAATGGCAAACACTGAAGCTCTCTTT.

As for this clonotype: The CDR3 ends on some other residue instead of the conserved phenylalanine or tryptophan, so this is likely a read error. CDR3 coding DNA: TGTGCCTGCCGGCGACAGGGACTGTCCAGAGGGTCGAGGGGGAACACTGAAGCTTTCGTC. Its translation is CACRRQGLSRGSRGNTEAFV. The V call is TRBV28, the J call TRBJ1-1; 7 bases agree with TRBD1. The CDR3 is 20 amino acids. The V gene end was trimmed by 11 bases and the J gene end by 1 base; junction bases not matched to a gene: 28. Germline V gene data show CDR1 as MDHEN and CDR2 as SYDVKM.

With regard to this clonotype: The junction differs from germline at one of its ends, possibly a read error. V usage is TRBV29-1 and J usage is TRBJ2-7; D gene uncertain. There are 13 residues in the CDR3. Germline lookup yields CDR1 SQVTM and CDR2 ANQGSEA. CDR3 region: CSVEIVGCYEQYF. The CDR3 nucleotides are TGCAGTGTTGAAATTGTAGGGTGTTACGAGCAGTACTTC.

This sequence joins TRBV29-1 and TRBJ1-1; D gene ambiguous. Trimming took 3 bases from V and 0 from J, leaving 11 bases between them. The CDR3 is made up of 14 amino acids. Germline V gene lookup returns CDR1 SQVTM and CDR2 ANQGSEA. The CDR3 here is CSVEVEGLNTEAFF. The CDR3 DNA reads TGCAGCGTTGAGGTCGAGGGATTGAACACTGAAGCTTTCTTT. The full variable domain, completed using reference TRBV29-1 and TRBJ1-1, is SAVISQKPSRDICQRGTSLTIQCQVDSQVTMMFWYRQQPGQSLTLIATANQGSEATYESGFVIDKFPISRPNLTFSTLTVSNMSPEDSSIYLCSVEVEGLNTEAFFGQGTRLTVV.

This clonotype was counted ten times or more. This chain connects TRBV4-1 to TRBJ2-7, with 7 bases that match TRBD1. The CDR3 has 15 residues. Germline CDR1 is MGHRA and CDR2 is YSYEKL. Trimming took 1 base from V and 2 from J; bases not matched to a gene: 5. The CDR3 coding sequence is TGCGCCAGCAGCCAAGCCCTGACAGGGACCTACGAGCAGTACTTC. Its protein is CASSQALTGTYEQYF.

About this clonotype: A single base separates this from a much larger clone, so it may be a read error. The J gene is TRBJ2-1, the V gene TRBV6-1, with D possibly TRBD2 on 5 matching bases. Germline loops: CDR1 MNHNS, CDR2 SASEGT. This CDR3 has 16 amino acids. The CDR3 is CASSGRTFRSYNEQLF. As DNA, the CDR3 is TGTGCCAGCAGTGGAAGGACTTTTCGCTCCTACAATGAGCAGCTCTTC.

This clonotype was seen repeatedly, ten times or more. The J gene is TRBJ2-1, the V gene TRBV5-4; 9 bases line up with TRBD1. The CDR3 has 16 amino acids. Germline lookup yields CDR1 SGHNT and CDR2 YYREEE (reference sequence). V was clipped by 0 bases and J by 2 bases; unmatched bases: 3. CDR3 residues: CASSLAGTGTYNEQFF. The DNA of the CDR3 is TGTGCCAGCAGCTTGGCCGGGACAGGGACCTACAATGAGCAGTTCTTC.

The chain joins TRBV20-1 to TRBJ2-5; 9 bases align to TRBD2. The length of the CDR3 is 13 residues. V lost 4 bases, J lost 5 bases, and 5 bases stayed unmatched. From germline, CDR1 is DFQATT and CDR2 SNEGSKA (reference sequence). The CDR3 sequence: CSAISGSLETQYF. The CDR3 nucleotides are TGCAGTGCTATTAGCGGGAGTCTGGAGACCCAGTACTTC.

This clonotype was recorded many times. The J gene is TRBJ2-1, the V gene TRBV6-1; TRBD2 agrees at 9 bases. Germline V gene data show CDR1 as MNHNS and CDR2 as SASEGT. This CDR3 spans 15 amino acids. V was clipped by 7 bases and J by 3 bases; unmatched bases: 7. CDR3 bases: TGTGCCAGCACTTCCGGGACTAGCTTCTACAATGAGCAGTTCTTC. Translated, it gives CASTSGTSFYNEQFF.

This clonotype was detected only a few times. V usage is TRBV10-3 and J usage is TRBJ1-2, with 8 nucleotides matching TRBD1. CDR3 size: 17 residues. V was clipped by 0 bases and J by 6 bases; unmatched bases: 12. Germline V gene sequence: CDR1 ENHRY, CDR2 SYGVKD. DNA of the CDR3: TGTGCCATCAGTGAGTCGATATCGGACAGGGCTTTACATGGCTACACCTTC. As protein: CAISESISDRALHGYTF.

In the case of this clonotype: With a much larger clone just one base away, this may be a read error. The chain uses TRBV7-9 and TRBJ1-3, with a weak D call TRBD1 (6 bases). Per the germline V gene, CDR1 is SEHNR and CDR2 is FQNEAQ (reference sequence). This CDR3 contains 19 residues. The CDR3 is CASSLMGLGRGDSGITIYF. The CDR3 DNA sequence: TGTGCCAGCAGCTTAATGGGACTGGGCAGGGGAGACTCTGGAATCACCATATATTTT.

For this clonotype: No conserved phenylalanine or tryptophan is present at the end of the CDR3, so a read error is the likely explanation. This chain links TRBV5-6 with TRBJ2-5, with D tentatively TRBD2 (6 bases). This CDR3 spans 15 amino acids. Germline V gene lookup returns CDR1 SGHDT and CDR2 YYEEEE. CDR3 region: CAISRRRAYQETQYS. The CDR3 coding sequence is TGTGCCATCAGCCGCCGGAGGGCCTACCAAGAGACCCAGTACTCC.

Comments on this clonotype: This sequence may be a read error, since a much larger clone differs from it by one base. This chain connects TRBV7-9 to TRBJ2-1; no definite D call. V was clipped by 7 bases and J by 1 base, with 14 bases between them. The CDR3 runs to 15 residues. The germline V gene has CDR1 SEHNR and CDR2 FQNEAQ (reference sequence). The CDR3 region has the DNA TGTGCCAGCACCGGTGCAGATGGTTCCTACAATGAGCAGTTCTTC. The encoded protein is CASTGADGSYNEQFF.

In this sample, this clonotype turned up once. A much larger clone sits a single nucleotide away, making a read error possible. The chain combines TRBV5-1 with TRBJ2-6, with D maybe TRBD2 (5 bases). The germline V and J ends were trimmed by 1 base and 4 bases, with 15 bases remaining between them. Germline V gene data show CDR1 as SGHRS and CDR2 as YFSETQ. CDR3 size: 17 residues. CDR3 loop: CASSLLGGGSGANVLTF. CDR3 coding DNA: TGCGCCAGCAGCTTGTTAGGTGGAGGTAGCGGGGCCAACGTCCTGACTTTC.